This entry features one T cell receptor beta chain sequence. This clone was counted only a few times. It has no known antigen specificity. The input lacks base qualities; no much larger clone sits a single base away. The time point label here, explained by the study, means: baseline before first vaccination. Vaccinee samples were obtained from the UK trials COV001 and COV002, which included a single-blind randomized controlled phase 2/3 trial of AZD1222 (ChAdOx1 nCoV-19) in healthy adults. For TCRbeta chain sequencing, PBMC samples were collected from trial participants at day 0 and at day 28 after the second dose. The sample originates from a study of T cell responses to AZD1222 COVID-19 vaccine (dated by TCRdb to the early 2020s). Concerning the study at large: AZD1222 recipients given second doses at about 4 weeks or at about 12 weeks were pooled, since spike-specific TCR depth and breadth were not found to differ between the two schedules. Trial participants were enrolled into age subgroups of 18-55, 56-69 and 70-plus years, which contained around 140, 26 and 57 TCR-sequenced participants, respectively. TCR sequencing was performed for 230 to 250 trial participants, of whom about 210 were given two doses of AZD1222 and some 26 were given two doses of MenACWY control vaccine. The full study reports these points: Spike-specific TCR breadth and depth rose significantly after two AZD1222 doses compared with day 0 and with MenACWY recipients. Reportedly, close to half of the unique spike-specific TCRs recognized epitopes lying outside the regions that are mutated in the B.1.351 and B.1.1.7 variants. Participants were mostly white British and included more females than males, and it was suggested by the authors that clonal diversity may have been underestimated. The 56-69-year group was small, and its depth increase did not reach significance, likely because of low power. The vaccine-associated CD4 TCRs covered the entire spike protein, and the dominant responses fell in regions 160-218 and 743-854. Conclusions about previously exposed vaccinees were limited because only a handful of AZD1222 recipients were SARS-CoV-2 seropositive at baseline. Because no day 14 peak-response samples were available, repertoires were characterized only after the peak T cell response.

The germline V gene (reference sequence) sets CDR1 to SGHNT and CDR2 to YYREEE. Inclusive of the bounding cysteine and phenylalanine, the CDR3 is 13 residues long. Solely the CDR3 DNA is kept, with 39 bases framed from the first base. V loses 4 bases, J loses 6 bases, and the germline ends lie 11 bases apart. The CDR3 regions of human TCRbeta chains were analyzed by immunosequencing. In the authors' own workflow: TCRs in the repertoires were compared against a reference library of SARS-CoV-2-specific TCRs that had been generated with the MIRA antigen-specificity platform. Breadth was defined as the fraction of unique TCRs that were SARS-CoV-2-associated. Depth was defined as the fraction of total T cells that were SARS-CoV-2-associated. Using the MIRA data, each spike-specific TCR was mapped to the spike region that the TCR reacts to and placed in a CD4 or CD8 class. Log10-transformed breadth and depth values were compared by one-way ANOVA with Sidak's multiple comparisons tests. Drawn from immuneACCESS, this table holds only the in-frame rearrangements with V and J called that TCRdb kept. Clones are partly lost; checked studies trace under half to an unresolved V gene and leave the rest unexplained. Clone size and the V and J calls come from that table; the DNA yielded D and trimming. Counted in this sample were 85,000 to 110,000 clones; around 91% of them appeared once. The ten largest clones capture about 50% of the sample.

Here the sequenced sample was peripheral blood, taken on day 0 of AZD1222 vaccination. The V and J genes are TRBV5-4 and TRBJ2-1; the D gene is not confidently resolved. The TCR sequence derives from an adult in good health. Here is the DNA: TGTGCCAGCAGCCCCGGACCCCTCAATGAGCAGTTCTTC. Translated, it reads CASSPGPLNEQFF. Reference TRBV5-4 and TRBJ2-1 genes cover what lies past the CDR3, so the full variable domain is ETGVTQSPTHLIKTRGQQVTLRCSSQSGHNTVSWYQQALGQGPQFIFQYYREEENGRGNFPPRFSGLQFPNYSSELNVNALELDDSALYLCASSPGPLNEQFFGPGTRLTVL.